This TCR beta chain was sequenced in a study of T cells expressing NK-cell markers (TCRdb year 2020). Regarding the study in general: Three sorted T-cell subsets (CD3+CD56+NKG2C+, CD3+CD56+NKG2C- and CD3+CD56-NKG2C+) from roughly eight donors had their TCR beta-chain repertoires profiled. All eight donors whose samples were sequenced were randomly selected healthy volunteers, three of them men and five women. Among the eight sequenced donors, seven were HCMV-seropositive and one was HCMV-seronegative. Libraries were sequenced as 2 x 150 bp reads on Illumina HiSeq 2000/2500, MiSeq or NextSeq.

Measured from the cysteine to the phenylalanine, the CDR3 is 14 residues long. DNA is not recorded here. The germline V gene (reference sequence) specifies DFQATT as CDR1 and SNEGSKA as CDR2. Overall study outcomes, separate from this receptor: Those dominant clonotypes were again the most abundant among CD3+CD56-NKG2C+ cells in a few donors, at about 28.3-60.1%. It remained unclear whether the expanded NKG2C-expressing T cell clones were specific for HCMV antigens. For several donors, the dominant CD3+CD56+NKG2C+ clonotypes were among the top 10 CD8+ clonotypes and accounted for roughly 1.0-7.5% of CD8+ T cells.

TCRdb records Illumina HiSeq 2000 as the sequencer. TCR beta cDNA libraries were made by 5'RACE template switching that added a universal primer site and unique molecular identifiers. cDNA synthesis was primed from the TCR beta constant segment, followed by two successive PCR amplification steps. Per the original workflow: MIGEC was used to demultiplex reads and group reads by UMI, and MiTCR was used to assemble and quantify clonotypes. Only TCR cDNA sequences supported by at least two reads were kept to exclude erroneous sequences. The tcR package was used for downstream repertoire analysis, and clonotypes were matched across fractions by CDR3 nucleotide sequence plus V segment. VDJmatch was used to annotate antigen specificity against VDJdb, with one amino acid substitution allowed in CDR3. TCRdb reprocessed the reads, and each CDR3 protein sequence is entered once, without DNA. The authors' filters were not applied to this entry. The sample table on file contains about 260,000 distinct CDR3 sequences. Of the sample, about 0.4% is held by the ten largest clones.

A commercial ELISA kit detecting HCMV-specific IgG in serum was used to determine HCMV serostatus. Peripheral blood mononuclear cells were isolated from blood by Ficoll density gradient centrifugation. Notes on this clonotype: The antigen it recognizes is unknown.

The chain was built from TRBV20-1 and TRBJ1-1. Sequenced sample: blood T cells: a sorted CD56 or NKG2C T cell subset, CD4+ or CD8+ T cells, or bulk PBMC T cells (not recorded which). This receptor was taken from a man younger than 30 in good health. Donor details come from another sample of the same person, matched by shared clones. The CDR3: CSASLGPMNTEAFF.